These 14 T cell receptor beta chains originate from one sample sequenced in a study of molecular identifiers for immune sequencing clone quantification. TCRdb redid the calling of the PCR reads with MiXCR, one entry per CDR3 protein. This sample yields 100,000 or so distinct CDR3 sequences, of which about 35% are seen a single time; 9% to 10% belongs to the top ten. The sequenced sample consisted of naive CD8+ T cells from blood, with Jurkat cell RNA spiked in. Specified subset: FACS-sorted CD8+CD4-CCR7+CD45RA+ naive T cells. These receptors came from a human donor in good health. Some libraries in this study had Jurkat cell RNA spiked in.

There are a few counts of this clonotype. The chain recombines TRBV28 with TRBJ2-7; D gene unclear. The V gene's germline CDR1 is MDHEN and CDR2 SYDVKM. This CDR3 contains 13 residues. The V and J ends lost 5 bases and 3 bases respectively, with 11 bases between them. The CDR3 coding sequence is TGTGCCAGCAGTCAAAGACACATCTACGAGCAGTACTTC. It yields the protein CASSQRHIYEQYF.

Details on this clonotype: A much more abundant neighbour one base away suggests this may be a read error. The chain employs TRBV7-2 and TRBJ2-7; TRBD2 might be the D (5 bases). This CDR3 is 13 amino acids long. Germline-derived CDR1 and CDR2 are SGHTA and FQGNSA. The CDR3 DNA reads TGTGCCAGCAGCTATCCGGCAGACTACGAGCGGTACTTC. It translates to CASSYPADYERYF.

The chain joins TRBV7-6 to TRBJ2-2; D not certain. Looked up from germline, CDR1 is SGHVS and CDR2 is FNYEAQ. Trimming stripped 3 bases from V and 7 bases from J, with 6 bases between. This CDR3 region has 12 residues. The CDR3: CASSFENGELFF. CDR3 in DNA: TGTGCCAGCAGCTTTGAGAACGGGGAGCTGTTTTTT. Complete variable domain (other parts from reference TRBV7-6 and TRBJ2-2): GAGVSQSPRYKVTKRGQDVALRCDPISGHVSLYWYRQALGQGPEFLTYFNYEAQQDKSGLPNDRFSAERPEGSISTLTIQRTEQRDSAMYRCASSFENGELFFGEGSRLTVL.

This clonotype showed up many times. Here the CDR3 reads CASSLVRVGANVLTF. The DNA of the CDR3 is TGTGCCAGCAGCTTAGTGAGGGTTGGGGCCAACGTCCTGACTTTC. The V gene is TRBV7-6, the J gene TRBJ2-6; D might be TRBD2 (5 bases). Trimming took off 1 base at V and 3 bases at J, with 7 bases between the two ends. Looked up from germline, CDR1 is SGHVS and CDR2 is FNYEAQ. This CDR3 is built from 15 residues.

V and J are TRBV12-3 or TRBV12-4 and TRBJ2-2; 8 nucleotides align to TRBD1. The junction had 4 bases not matched to a gene; V was cut back by 4 bases and J by 6 bases. CDR3 length: 14 amino acids. The CDR3 region is CASSWGTGSGELFF. The CDR3, as DNA: TGTGCCAGCAGTTGGGGGACAGGCTCCGGGGAGCTGTTTTTT.

A single count supports this clonotype. At one end, the junction sequence differs from germline, possibly due to a read error. V gene TRBV13 combines with J gene TRBJ1-1; D perhaps matches TRBD1 (5 bases). The germline V gene has CDR1 PRHDT and CDR2 FYEKMQ (reference sequence). The CDR3 is 15 residues long. The CDR3, as DNA: TGTGCCTGCAGCTTAGGGGTAGTCTTCAACACTGACGCTTTCTTT. This encodes CACSLGVVFNTDAFF.

The rearrangement uses TRBV28 and TRBJ2-7; perhaps TRBD2 as D (5 bases). V lost 5 bases and J 6 bases, leaving 14 bases between the germline ends. This CDR3 is built from 13 residues. CDR1 is MDHEN, CDR2 SYDVKM, per germline. CDR3 coding DNA: TGTGCCAGCAGTCTTGCGCCAGGACTCGAGCAGTACTTC. Protein: CASSLAPGLEQYF.

The CDR3 coding sequence is TGTGCCAGCAGCTTAGATTTTAGGAGACCAAACTATGGCTACACCTTC. It codes for CASSLDFRRPNYGYTF. This sequence joins TRBV11-2 and TRBJ1-2; D call uncertain. This CDR3 is 16 amino acids long. CDR1 and CDR2 from the germline V gene are SGHAT and FQNNGV. V dropped 0 bases and J dropped 2 bases, with 13 bases sitting between them. The full variable domain, in which reference TRBV11-2 and TRBJ1-2 provide the parts outside the CDR3, is EAGVAQSPRYKIIEKRQSVAFWCNPISGHATLYWYQQILGQGPKLLIQFQNNGVVDDSQLPKDRFSAERLKGVDSTLKIQPAKLEDSAVYLCASSLDFRRPNYGYTFGSGTRLTVV.

The chain recombines TRBV15 with TRBJ2-7; the D gene could be TRBD1 or TRBD2 (5 bases each). V lost 5 bases to trimming and J lost 3 bases, with 14 bases between them. Germline-derived CDR1 and CDR2 are LNHNV and YYDKDF (reference sequence). The CDR3 runs 14 residues. CDR3 region: CATSLRGYNYEQYF. CDR3 bases: TGTGCCACCAGCCTCCGGGGCTACAACTACGAGCAGTACTTC.

Notes on this clonotype: This may arise from a read error, as a much more abundant clone is one base away. The rearrangement links TRBV13 to TRBJ1-5; D gene uncertain. CDR3 length: 13 amino acids. CDR1 and CDR2 from the germline V gene are PRHDT and FYEKMQ (reference sequence). CDR3 coding DNA: TGTGCCAACAGCTCCGGACCTAATCAGCCCCAGCATTTT. Encoded protein: CANSSGPNQPQHF.

The rearrangement joins TRBV15 to TRBJ2-4; D unclear. Germline V gives CDR1 LNHNV, CDR2 YYDKDF (reference sequence). V gave up 8 bases and J gave up 0 bases, with 8 bases separating them. The CDR3 is 13 residues long. CDR3 in amino acids: CATRGLAKNIQYF. The CDR3 DNA reads TGTGCCACCCGTGGGCTAGCCAAAAACATTCAGTACTTC.

This sequence joins TRBV7-9 and TRBJ1-2; 7 bases are shared with TRBD1. Germline CDR1 is SEHNR and CDR2 is FQNEAQ (reference sequence). With V trimmed by 8 bases and J by 12 bases, 6 bases remained unmatched. This CDR3 contains 10 residues. The CDR3 DNA follows: TGTGCCAGCCGCCCAGGGACAGACACCTTC. As protein: CASRPGTDTF.

Comment on this clonotype: This may be a read error, as it is one base from a much larger clone. The J gene is TRBJ1-5, the V gene TRBV20-1; tentatively, D is TRBD1 (5 bases). The CDR3 has 15 amino acids. Germline CDR1 and CDR2: DFQATT and SNEGSKA (reference sequence). The CDR3 nucleotides read TGCAGTGCTAGTTCCGGAAGTTGGGGCAATCAGCCCCAGCAATTT. Its translation is CSASSGSWGNQPQQF.

J is TRBJ1-4 and V is TRBV12-3 or TRBV12-4; 7 nucleotides match TRBD1. Trimming cost V 1 base and J 5 bases; bases outside gene matches: 10. The CDR3 is 17 amino acids. CDR3 sequence (DNA): TGTGCCAGCAGTTTAGACCCCCACAGGGGAAGAAATGAAAAACTGTTTTTT. Translating it yields CASSLDPHRGRNEKLFF.